These T cell receptor beta chains were read from a single sample in a study of beta chain features in type 1 diabetes. Using immunoSEQ multiplex PCR, the repertoire was profiled, and TCRdb retains in-frame clones only, with some absent. Here the sample spans a few hundred thousand clones, about 30% being singletons. The sequenced sample was naive CD4+ T cells from blood. The receptor set was obtained from a man between 18 and 35 years old in good health. The CDR3 runs from the conserved cysteine through the conserved F or W. Fields, in order: D gene, J gene, clone size, V gene, CDR3 protein, CDR3 DNA. The D gene is left open where the match is weak. Some rows have no size entry. The others give once, few or many, or a class for an expanded clone.

D: NA
J: TRBJ2-6
size: NA
V: TRBV11-2
CDR3: CASSPLAGAGANVLTF
DNA: TGTGCCAGCAGCCCGTTGGCAGGGGCTGGGGCCAACGTCCTGACTTTC

D: TRBD2
J: TRBJ2-1
size: few
V: TRBV11-2
CDR3: CASRSLAGGLEQFF
DNA: TGTGCCAGCAGGTCCCTAGCGGGAGGGCTTGAGCAGTTCTTC

D: NA
J: TRBJ2-4
size: few
V: TRBV2
CDR3: CASPGLALAKNIQYF
DNA: TGTGCCAGCCCAGGGTTGGCACTAGCCAAAAACATTCAGTACTTC

D: TRBD1
J: TRBJ2-1
size: NA
V: TRBV4-3
CDR3: CASSPRLGQGAPYNEQFF
DNA: TGCGCCAGCAGCCCCCGACTGGGACAGGGGGCCCCCTACAATGAGCAGTTCTTC

D: NA
J: TRBJ2-2
size: few
V: TRBV25-1
CDR3: CASSVVGSTGELFF
DNA: TGTGCCAGCAGTGTGGTAGGAAGCACCGGGGAGCTGTTTTTT

D: TRBD1
J: TRBJ1-4
size: NA
V: TRBV30
CDR3: CAWIDRDRGFF
DNA: TGTGCCTGGATAGACCGGGACAGGGGTTTTTTT

D: TRBD1
J: TRBJ2-7
size: NA
V: TRBV5-1
CDR3: CASSLEGQNYEQYF
DNA: TGCGCCAGCAGCTTGGAGGGACAGAACTACGAGCAGTACTTC

D: NA
J: TRBJ2-7
size: NA
V: TRBV11-2
CDR3: CASSRTPSYEQYF
DNA: TGTGCCAGCAGCCGGACTCCCTCCTACGAGCAGTACTTC

D: NA
J: TRBJ1-1
size: once
V: TRBV6-6
CDR3: CASRIMTRRTEAFF
DNA: TGTGCCAGCAGAATAATGACGCGGAGGACTGAAGCTTTCTTT

D: NA
J: TRBJ2-7
size: NA
V: TRBV7-9
CDR3: CASSLQGGTSYEQYF
DNA: TGTGCCAGCAGCCTACAGGGGGGGACTAGCTACGAGCAGTACTTC

D: TRBD1
J: TRBJ2-7
size: NA
V: TRBV30
CDR3: CAWIGTGSYEQYF
DNA: TGTGCCTGGATAGGGACAGGCTCCTACGAGCAGTACTTC

D: TRBD1
J: TRBJ2-1
size: NA
V: TRBV6-1
CDR3: CASSEDWTGINPSDEQFF
DNA: TGTGCCAGCAGTGAAGACTGGACAGGGATTAACCCGTCGGATGAGCAGTTCTTC

D: TRBD1
J: TRBJ2-1
size: NA
V: TRBV29-1
CDR3: CSAMTGRRRGRSEQFF
DNA: TGCAGCGCCATGACAGGGAGACGACGGGGCAGGAGTGAGCAGTTCTTC

D: NA
J: TRBJ2-5
size: few
V: TRBV7-9
CDR3: CASSLPARGLYQETQYF
DNA: TGTGCCAGCAGCTTACCCGCCCGGGGGTTGTACCAAGAGACCCAGTACTTC

D: TRBD1
J: TRBJ1-5
size: NA
V: TRBV7-9
CDR3: CASSPLGQGDNQPQHF
DNA: TGTGCCAGCAGCCCCCTGGGACAGGGGGACAATCAGCCCCAGCATTTT

D: NA
J: TRBJ2-7
size: NA
V: TRBV7-2
CDR3: CASSLVGTHGLGSEQYF
DNA: TGTGCCAGCAGCTTAGTTGGGACACATGGCCTTGGATCGGAGCAGTACTTC

D: NA
J: TRBJ2-7
size: NA
V: TRBV30
CDR3: CAWSFGYEQYF
DNA: TGTGCCTGGAGCTTTGGATACGAGCAGTACTTC

D: TRBD2
J: TRBJ2-1
size: NA
V: TRBV30
CDR3: CAWSTTSGRTNEQFF
DNA: TGTGCCTGGTCTACAACTAGCGGGAGAACTAATGAGCAGTTCTTC

D: NA
J: TRBJ2-6
size: few
V: TRBV29-1
CDR3: CSVYSSGANVLTF
DNA: TGCAGCGTATACTCCTCTGGGGCCAACGTCCTGACTTTC

D: NA
J: TRBJ1-1
size: NA
V: TRBV4-3
CDR3: CASSQVLGQNTEAFF
DNA: TGCGCCAGCAGCCAAGTCCTTGGGCAGAACACTGAAGCTTTCTTT

D: TRBD2
J: TRBJ2-3
size: NA
V: TRBV30
CDR3: CACTSNSGREDTDTQYF
DNA: TGTGCCTGCACCTCTAATAGCGGGAGAGAGGACACAGATACGCAGTATTTT

D: NA
J: TRBJ2-5
size: NA
V: TRBV30
CDR3: CAWGALGSGETQYF
DNA: TGTGCCTGGGGTGCCTTGGGCAGCGGAGAGACCCAGTACTTC

D: NA
J: TRBJ2-5
size: NA
V: TRBV5-4
CDR3: CASSLDRRPQETQYF
DNA: TGTGCCAGCAGCTTGGACAGGCGACCCCAAGAGACCCAGTACTTC

D: NA
J: TRBJ2-6
size: few
V: TRBV15
CDR3: CATSRGTGSGANVLTF
DNA: TGTGCCACCAGCAGAGGAACAGGATCTGGGGCCAACGTCCTGACTTTC

D: NA
J: TRBJ2-1
size: NA
V: TRBV7-9
CDR3: CASSHAAGRYNEQFF
DNA: TGTGCCAGCAGCCACGCGGCAGGGCGATACAATGAGCAGTTCTTC

D: TRBD1
J: TRBJ2-3
size: NA
V: TRBV9
CDR3: CASSVTGGSDTQYF
DNA: TGTGCCAGCAGCGTAACAGGGGGCTCAGATACGCAGTATTTT

D: NA
J: TRBJ2-5
size: few
V: TRBV28
CDR3: CASRNGGKETQYF
DNA: TGTGCCAGTCGAAATGGCGGGAAAGAGACCCAGTACTTC

D: NA
J: TRBJ2-1
size: few
V: TRBV28
CDR3: CASSPGPFSSYNEQFF
DNA: TGTGCCAGCAGTCCCGGCCCTTTTAGCTCCTACAATGAGCAGTTCTTC

D: NA
J: TRBJ2-7
size: once
V: TRBV6-6
CDR3: CASSYPWTANSYEQYF
DNA: TGTGCCAGCAGTTACCCGTGGACAGCCAACTCCTACGAGCAGTACTTC

D: TRBD2
J: TRBJ2-1
size: few
V: TRBV9
CDR3: CASSAGGPSEQFF
DNA: TGTGCCAGCAGCGCGGGAGGGCCTAGTGAGCAGTTCTTC

D: TRBD1
J: TRBJ2-2
size: NA
V: TRBV30
CDR3: CAWNDGQVFHGELFF
DNA: TGTGCCTGGAATGACGGACAGGTGTTTCACGGGGAGCTGTTTTTT

D: NA
J: TRBJ2-3
size: NA
V: TRBV21-1
CDR3: CASWPTDTQYF
DNA: TGTGCCAGCTGGCCCACAGATACGCAGTATTTT

D: TRBD2
J: TRBJ2-3
size: few
V: TRBV28
CDR3: CASSPRGRALPGDTQYF
DNA: TGTGCCAGCAGCCCCCGCGGGAGGGCCTTGCCTGGAGATACGCAGTATTTT

D: TRBD1
J: TRBJ2-7
size: few
V: TRBV19
CDR3: CASSIGTGPYEQYF
DNA: TGTGCCAGTAGTATTGGGACAGGACCCTACGAGCAGTACTTC

D: NA
J: TRBJ1-2
size: NA
V: TRBV5-1
CDR3: CASSLNLNYGYTF
DNA: TGCGCCAGCAGCTTGAATCTGAACTATGGCTACACCTTC

D: NA
J: TRBJ2-3
size: few
V: TRBV7-9
CDR3: CASTHSGTTDTQYF
DNA: TGTGCCAGTACCCACAGCGGTACCACAGATACGCAGTATTTT

D: NA
J: TRBJ2-5
size: NA
V: TRBV21-1
CDR3: CASSPEGTSGHQETQYF
DNA: TGTGCCAGCAGCCCCGAAGGGACTAGCGGGCACCAAGAGACCCAGTACTTC

D: TRBD1
J: TRBJ2-7
size: few
V: TRBV29-1
CDR3: CSVGQGDPGEQYF
DNA: TGCAGCGTGGGACAGGGGGACCCGGGCGAGCAGTACTTC

D: NA
J: TRBJ2-3
size: few
V: TRBV18
CDR3: CASSGGGTDTQYF
DNA: TGTGCCAGCTCCGGGGGAGGCACAGATACGCAGTATTTT

D: NA
J: TRBJ1-2
size: few
V: TRBV28
CDR3: CASSLPGRVNYGYTF
DNA: TGTGCCAGCAGTTTACCTGGACGGGTTAACTATGGCTACACCTTC

D: TRBD2
J: TRBJ2-3
size: few
V: TRBV25-1
CDR3: CASSTSGKDTQYF
DNA: TGTGCCAGCAGCACTAGCGGTAAAGATACGCAGTATTTT

D: TRBD2
J: TRBJ2-3
size: NA
V: TRBV15
CDR3: CATSRPSGRYTDTQYF
DNA: TGTGCCACCAGCCGTCCTAGCGGGAGGTACACAGATACGCAGTATTTT

D: NA
J: TRBJ1-2
size: few
V: TRBV30
CDR3: CAWSVEYSFYTF
DNA: TGTGCCTGGAGTGTAGAGTACTCTTTCTACACCTTC